The 21 T cell receptor beta chains reported below all come from one sample, sequenced in a study of PD-1 blockade in classical Hodgkin lymphoma. The time point was: cycle 4 day 1 (C4D1), after about 6 weeks of nivolumab. All trial patients relapsed after autologous stem cell transplantation. Assay: immunoSEQ multiplex PCR; the TCRdb copy retains only in-frame clones and omits some. The repertoire includes tens of thousands of clones, approximately 86% of them detected once, and more than 15% sits in the top ten. The sequencing here drew on peripheral blood mononuclear cells (PBMCs), taken before the fourth cycle of nivolumab. Receptors originate from a human donor with classical Hodgkin lymphoma.

V and J are TRBV7-8 and TRBJ2-2; D not certain. This CDR3 has 14 residues. V was trimmed by 0 bases and J by 1 base, leaving 3 bases between them. Per the germline V gene, CDR1 is SGHVS and CDR2 is FQNEAQ. The CDR3 sequence: CASSLAGNTGELFF. The CDR3 DNA follows: TGTGCCAGCAGCTTAGCTGGGAACACCGGGGAGCTGTTTTTT.

The chain uses TRBV5-4 and TRBJ2-1; no definite D call. CDR3 length: 16 residues. V lost 0 bases and J 0 bases, leaving 10 bases between the germline ends. Germline values: CDR1 SGHNT, CDR2 YYREEE (reference sequence). The CDR3: CASSLDSGSSYNEQFF. The CDR3 DNA is TGTGCCAGCAGCTTGGACTCCGGGTCCTCCTACAATGAGCAGTTCTTC.

This clone was seen only a few times. The chain combines TRBV7-9 with TRBJ2-2, with D possibly called TRBD1 or TRBD2 (5 bases each). This CDR3 is 14 amino acids long. Germline V lookup: CDR1 SEHNR, CDR2 FQNEAQ (reference sequence). Trimming took 8 bases from V and 7 from J, leaving 17 bases between them. In nucleotides, the CDR3 is TGTGCCAGCCTACGGGACCCAACTGGCGGGGAGCTGTTTTTT. The encoded protein is CASLRDPTGGELFF.

The CDR3 protein is CAISESVGGSYNEQFF. DNA for the CDR3: TGTGCCATCAGTGAGTCGGTGGGGGGCTCTTACAATGAGCAGTTCTTC. This rearrangement joins TRBV10-3 to TRBJ2-1; TRBD1 or TRBD2 may be the D gene (6 bases each). The CDR3 runs 16 residues. V lost 0 bases and J lost 4, with 13 bases in between. The germline V gene encodes CDR1 ENHRY and CDR2 SYGVKD.

The chain uses TRBV10-3 and TRBJ1-5, with 9 bases that match TRBD1. The length of the CDR3 is 15 residues. Germline loops: CDR1 ENHRY, CDR2 SYGVKD. The ends lost 0 bases at V and 6 bases at J; junction bases unmatched: 3. CDR3 in DNA: TGTGCCATCAGTGAGTCGGGACAGGGAGGTCAGCCCCAGCATTTT. This gives the protein CAISESGQGGQPQHF.

The rearrangement uses TRBV19 and TRBJ1-2; 12 nucleotides line up with TRBD1. The CDR3 sequence is 13 residues long. J lost 8 bases, V lost 5 bases, and 3 bases had no gene match. Germline loops: CDR1 LNHDA, CDR2 SQIVND (reference sequence). CDR3 residues: CASSAGTGGGYTF. In DNA, the CDR3 is TGTGCCAGTAGTGCCGGGACAGGGGGCGGCTACACCTTC.

The CDR3 region is CASRSTGVTGELFF. In nucleotides, the CDR3 is TGTGCCAGCAGATCAACAGGTGTCACCGGGGAGCTGTTTTTT. V gene TRBV6-5 combines with J gene TRBJ2-2; maybe TRBD1 (5 bases). CDR3 length equals 14 residues. Germline CDR1 is MNHEY and CDR2 is SVGAGI. Trimming left V 6 bases short and J 4 bases short, with 12 bases between.

The chain has TRBV29-1 and TRBJ1-1, with 7 bases fitting TRBD1. Germline V lookup: CDR1 SQVTM, CDR2 ANQGSEA. The CDR3 runs to 11 residues. V dropped 7 bases and J dropped 8; count of bases not matched to a gene: 7. Written as DNA, the CDR3 is TGCAGCGCCCGACAGGGCAAAGAAGCTTTCTTT. It is translated as CSARQGKEAFF.

The chain couples TRBV29-1 to TRBJ2-1, with TRBD1 matching over 7 bases. CDR3 length equals 14 residues. From germline, CDR1 is SQVTM and CDR2 ANQGSEA. Germline trimming cut 5 bases from V and 3 bases from J; bases unmatched to any gene: 7. DNA of the CDR3: TGCAGCGTTCAGGGACAGCGTAACTACAATGAGCAGTTCTTC. Translation: CSVQGQRNYNEQFF.

V gene TRBV2 combines with J gene TRBJ1-2; 7 nucleotides match TRBD1. There are 16 residues in the CDR3. Germline V gene data show CDR1 as SNHLY and CDR2 as FYNNEI. V lost 5 bases, J lost 6 bases, and 15 bases stayed unmatched. CDR3 DNA sequence: TGTGCCAGCAGTCCACCAACCTCACAGGGGTTCGATGGCTACACCTTC. Encoded protein: CASSPPTSQGFDGYTF.

The V and J genes are TRBV5-6 and TRBJ2-5; perhaps TRBD1 as D (5 bases). Trimming removed 2 bases at V and 2 bases at J, with 13 bases between. Looked up from germline, CDR1 is SGHDT and CDR2 is YYEEEE. CDR3 length: 15 residues. DNA of the CDR3: TGTGCCAGCAGCTTTTCATTGGACAAACAAGAGACCCAGTACTTC. This gives the protein CASSFSLDKQETQYF.

The chain employs TRBV5-5 and TRBJ1-1; 9 nucleotides match TRBD1. The V gene's germline CDR1 is SGHKS and CDR2 YYEKEE (reference sequence). The CDR3 is 15 amino acids. V was pared by 4 bases and J by 3 bases, with 7 bases of the junction left unmatched. CDR3 amino acids: CASSLRTGADTEAFF. The CDR3 bases are TGTGCCAGCAGCCTTAGGACAGGGGCGGACACTGAAGCTTTCTTT.

The chain joins TRBV7-6 to TRBJ2-7; D may be TRBD1 (5 bases). The CDR3 is made up of 14 amino acids. Germline assignment: CDR1 SGHVS and CDR2 FNYEAQ. Trimming took 5 bases from V and 3 from J, leaving 14 bases between them. Here the CDR3 reads CASSPYWTSYEQYF. DNA of the CDR3: TGTGCCAGCAGCCCGTACTGGACAAGCTACGAGCAGTACTTC.

The gene calls are TRBV30 and TRBJ1-1; TRBD1 might be the D (5 bases). CDR1 and CDR2 from the germline V gene are GTSNPN and SVGIG (reference sequence). The V and J ends lost 0 bases and 4 bases respectively, with 9 bases between them. The CDR3 is 13 residues long. This CDR3 reads CAWSVGLTTEAFF. CDR3 coding DNA: TGTGCCTGGAGTGTGGGACTGACCACTGAAGCTTTCTTT.

The CDR3 region is CASSETRTADTQYF. The CDR3 DNA is TGTGCCAGCAGTGAAACTAGGACCGCAGATACGCAGTATTTT. V gene TRBV2 combines with J gene TRBJ2-3, with D tentatively TRBD2 (5 bases). CDR3 length: 14 amino acids. V lost 2 bases and J 4 bases, leaving 10 bases between the germline ends. From germline, CDR1 is SNHLY and CDR2 FYNNEI. Filled out from reference TRBV2 and TRBJ2-3, the complete variable domain reads EPEVTQTPSHQVTQMGQEVILRCVPISNHLYFYWYRQILGQKVEFLVSFYNNEISEKSEIFDDQFSVERPDGSNFTLKIRSTKLEDSAMYFCASSETRTADTQYFGPGTRLTVL.

The V call is TRBV6-5, the J call TRBJ2-3; perhaps D is TRBD1 or TRBD2 (5 bases each). CDR1 and CDR2 from the germline V gene are MNHEY and SVGAGI. The CDR3 has 15 residues. V lost 6 bases to trimming and J lost 3 bases, with 16 bases between them. CDR3 bases: TGTGCCAGCAGCCTCCGAGGGGAAGGAACAGATACGCAGTATTTT. It codes for CASSLRGEGTDTQYF.

The chain carries TRBV11-2 and TRBJ2-1, with 11 bases lining up with TRBD1. J gave up 3 bases and V 5 bases, and 3 bases lay outside the gene matches. This CDR3 has 15 amino acids. Germline V gene sequence: CDR1 SGHAT, CDR2 FQNNGV. For the CDR3, the DNA is TGTGCCAGCAGCCCTGGGACAGGGGGCTACAATGAGCAGTTCTTC. As protein: CASSPGTGGYNEQFF.

The V and J genes are TRBV29-1 and TRBJ1-1; perhaps TRBD1 as D (6 bases). Trimming pared 7 bases from V and 0 bases from J, leaving 12 bases between. CDR1 is SQVTM and CDR2 is ANQGSEA in the germline V gene. The CDR3 length is 13 residues. CDR3 residues: CSARGGMNTEAFF. CDR3 coding DNA: TGCAGCGCGCGAGGGGGGATGAACACTGAAGCTTTCTTT.

The rearrangement links TRBV7-9 to TRBJ2-7; TRBD2 might be the D (6 bases). V shed 0 bases and J shed 6 bases, with 18 bases lying between them. Germline V gene data show CDR1 as SEHNR and CDR2 as FQNEAQ (reference sequence). The CDR3 totals 16 residues. This chain's CDR3 is CASSLAPGDLVGEQYF. The CDR3 nucleotides read TGTGCCAGCAGCTTAGCCCCGGGGGACTTGGTCGGCGAGCAGTACTTC. Using reference TRBV7-9 and TRBJ2-7 for the parts outside the CDR3, the full variable domain is DTGVSQNPRHKITKRGQNVTFRCDPISEHNRLYWYRQTLGQGPEFLTYFQNEAQLEKSRLLSDRFSAERPKGSFSTLEIQRTEQGDSAMYLCASSLAPGDLVGEQYFGPGTRLTVT.

V is TRBV27 and J is TRBJ2-7; 7 nucleotides match TRBD2. This CDR3 spans 16 amino acids. Germline loops: CDR1 MNHEY, CDR2 SMNVEV (reference sequence). After removal of 6 bases from V and 6 bases from J, the junction contained 17 bases not matched to a gene. This CDR3 reads CASRPSGLAGVGEQYF. In DNA form, the CDR3 reads TGTGCCAGCAGACCCTCCGGATTGGCGGGAGTCGGCGAGCAGTACTTC.

The genes are TRBV19 and TRBJ1-1; perhaps TRBD1 as D (5 bases). V was cut by 7 bases and J by 1 base, with 10 bases left in between. Germline V lookup: CDR1 LNHDA, CDR2 SQIVND (reference sequence). The CDR3 is 13 amino acids. The CDR3: CASNRGRNTEAFF. The CDR3 coding sequence is TGTGCCAGTAATCGGGGACGGAACACTGAAGCTTTCTTT.